This record concerns one T cell receptor beta chain sequence. Its specificity is not known. TCRdb's copy holds only in-frame clones and misses some; the assay was immunoSEQ multiplex PCR. The sample records about 120,000 clones, about 91% being singletons. These donors were members of the 120-subject validation cohort, a group separate from the approximately 700-subject first cohort. The germline CDR1 and CDR2 sequences are MNHNY and SVGAGI (reference sequence). V lost 5 bases, J lost 5 bases, and 4 bases stayed unmatched. This CDR3 is built from 13 residues. These data belong to a study of cytomegalovirus exposure and HLA in healthy donors. Study-level points and caveats: The authors confirmed in vitro that three CMV-associated chains were specific for CMV antigens. According to a subsequent analysis, TCR clusters identified in the first cohort showed a tendency to co-occur across the 120 validation repertoires. Overall, approximately 150 TCR beta chains were annotated as cytomegalovirus-associated.

The chain joins TRBV6-6 to TRBJ1-1; TRBD1 agrees at 8 bases. Material for sequencing was PBMCs. The sequence came from a man younger than 30 in good health and CMV-seronegative. The CDR3 sequence is CASSVDRGTEAFF. In nucleotides, the CDR3 is TGTGCCAGCAGTGTAGACAGGGGAACTGAAGCTTTCTTT.